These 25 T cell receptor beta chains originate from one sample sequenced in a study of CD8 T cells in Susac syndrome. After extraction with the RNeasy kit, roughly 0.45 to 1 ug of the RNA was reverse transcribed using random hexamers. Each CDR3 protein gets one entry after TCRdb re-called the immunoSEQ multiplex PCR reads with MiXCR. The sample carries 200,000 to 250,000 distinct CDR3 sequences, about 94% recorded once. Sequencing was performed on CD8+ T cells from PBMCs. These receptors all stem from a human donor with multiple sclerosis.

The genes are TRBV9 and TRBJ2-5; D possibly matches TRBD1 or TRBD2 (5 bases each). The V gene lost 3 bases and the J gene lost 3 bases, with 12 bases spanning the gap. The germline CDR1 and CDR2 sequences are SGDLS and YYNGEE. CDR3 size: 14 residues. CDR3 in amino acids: CASSGRDGEETQYF. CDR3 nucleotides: TGTGCCAGCAGCGGACGGGACGGTGAAGAGACCCAGTACTTC.

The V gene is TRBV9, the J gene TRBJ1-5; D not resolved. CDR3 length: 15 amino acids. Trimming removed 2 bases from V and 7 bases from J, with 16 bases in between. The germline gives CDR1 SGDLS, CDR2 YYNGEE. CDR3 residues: CASSVGAGPVQPQHF. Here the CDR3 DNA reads TGTGCCAGCAGCGTTGGAGCCGGCCCGGTCCAGCCCCAGCATTTT.

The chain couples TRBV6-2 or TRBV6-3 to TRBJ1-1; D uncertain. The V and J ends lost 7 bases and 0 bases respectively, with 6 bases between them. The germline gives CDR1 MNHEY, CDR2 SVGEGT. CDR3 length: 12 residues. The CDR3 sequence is CASTRMNTEAFF. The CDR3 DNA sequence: TGTGCCAGCACCAGGATGAACACTGAAGCTTTCTTT.

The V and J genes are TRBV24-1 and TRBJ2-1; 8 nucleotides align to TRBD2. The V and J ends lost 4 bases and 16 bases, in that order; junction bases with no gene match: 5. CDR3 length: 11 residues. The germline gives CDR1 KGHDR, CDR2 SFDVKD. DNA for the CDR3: TGTGCCACCAGTGAAACGGGGGGGCTTTTCTTC. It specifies CATSETGGLFF.

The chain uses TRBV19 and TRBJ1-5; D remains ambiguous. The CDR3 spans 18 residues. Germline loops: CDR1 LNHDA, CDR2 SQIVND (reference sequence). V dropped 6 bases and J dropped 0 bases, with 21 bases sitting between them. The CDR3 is CASSLGTAESYSNQPQHF. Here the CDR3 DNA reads TGTGCCAGTAGCCTCGGCACAGCCGAGTCCTATAGCAATCAGCCCCAGCATTTT.

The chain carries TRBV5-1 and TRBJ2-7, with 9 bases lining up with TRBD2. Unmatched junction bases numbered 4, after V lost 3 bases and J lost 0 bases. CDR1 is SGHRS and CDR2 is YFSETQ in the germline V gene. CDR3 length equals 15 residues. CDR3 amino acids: CASSYGLASSYEQYF. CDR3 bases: TGCGCCAGCAGCTATGGACTAGCGAGCTCCTACGAGCAGTACTTC.

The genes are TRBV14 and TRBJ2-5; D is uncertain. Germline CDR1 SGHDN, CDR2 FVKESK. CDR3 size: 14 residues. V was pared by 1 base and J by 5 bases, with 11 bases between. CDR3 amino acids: CASSQVLDRETQYF. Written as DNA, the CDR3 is TGTGCCAGCAGCCAAGTGTTAGACCGCGAGACCCAGTACTTC. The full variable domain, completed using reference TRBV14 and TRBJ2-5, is EAGVTQFPSHSVIEKGQTVTLRCDPISGHDNLYWYRRVMGKEIKFLLHFVKESKQDESGMPNNRFLAERTGGTYSTLKVQPAELEDSGVYFCASSQVLDRETQYFGPGTRLLVL.

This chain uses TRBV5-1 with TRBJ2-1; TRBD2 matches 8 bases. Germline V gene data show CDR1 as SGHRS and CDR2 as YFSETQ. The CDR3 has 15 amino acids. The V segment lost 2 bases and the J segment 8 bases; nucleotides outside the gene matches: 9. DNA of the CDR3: TGCGCCAGCAGCTTTACCAGCGGGAGTAAGGATGAGCAGTTCTTC. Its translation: CASSFTSGSKDEQFF.

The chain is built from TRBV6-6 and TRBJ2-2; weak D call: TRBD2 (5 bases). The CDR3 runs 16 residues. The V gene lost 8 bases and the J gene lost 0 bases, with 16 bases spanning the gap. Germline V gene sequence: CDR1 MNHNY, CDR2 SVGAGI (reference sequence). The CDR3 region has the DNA TGTGCCAGCGGATACCGCGAGGGCGCGAACACCGGGGAGCTGTTTTTT. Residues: CASGYREGANTGELFF.

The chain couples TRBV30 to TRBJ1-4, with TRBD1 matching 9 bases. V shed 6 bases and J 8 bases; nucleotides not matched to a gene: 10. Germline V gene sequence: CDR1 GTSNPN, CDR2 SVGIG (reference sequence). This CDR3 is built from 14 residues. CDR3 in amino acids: CACSTGTGHEKLFF. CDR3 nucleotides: TGTGCCTGCAGTACCGGGACAGGGCACGAAAAACTGTTTTTT.

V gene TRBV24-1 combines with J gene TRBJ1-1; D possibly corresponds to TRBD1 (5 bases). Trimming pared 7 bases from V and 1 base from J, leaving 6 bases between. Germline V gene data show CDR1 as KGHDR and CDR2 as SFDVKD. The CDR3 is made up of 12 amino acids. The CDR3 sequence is CATRQGNTEAFF. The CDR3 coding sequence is TGTGCCACCAGGCAGGGGAACACTGAAGCTTTCTTT.

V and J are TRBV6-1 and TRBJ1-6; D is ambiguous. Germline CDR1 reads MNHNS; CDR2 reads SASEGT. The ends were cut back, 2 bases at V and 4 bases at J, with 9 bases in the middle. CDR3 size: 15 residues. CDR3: CASSELAVYNSPLHF. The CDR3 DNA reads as TGTGCCAGCAGTGAATTGGCAGTTTATAATTCACCCCTCCACTTT.

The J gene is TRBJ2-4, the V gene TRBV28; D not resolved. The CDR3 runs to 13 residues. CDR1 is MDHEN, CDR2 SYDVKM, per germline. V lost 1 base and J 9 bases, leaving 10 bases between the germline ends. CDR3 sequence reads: CASSLSQETIQYF. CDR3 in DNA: TGTGCCAGCAGTTTATCCCAAGAGACCATTCAGTACTTC.

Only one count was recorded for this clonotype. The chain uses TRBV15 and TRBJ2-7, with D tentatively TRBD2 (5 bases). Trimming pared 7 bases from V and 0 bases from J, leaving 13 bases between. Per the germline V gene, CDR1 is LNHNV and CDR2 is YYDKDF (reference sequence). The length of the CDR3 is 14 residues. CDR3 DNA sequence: TGTGCCACCACAATTCACCGGGACTCCTACGAGCAGTACTTC. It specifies CATTIHRDSYEQYF.

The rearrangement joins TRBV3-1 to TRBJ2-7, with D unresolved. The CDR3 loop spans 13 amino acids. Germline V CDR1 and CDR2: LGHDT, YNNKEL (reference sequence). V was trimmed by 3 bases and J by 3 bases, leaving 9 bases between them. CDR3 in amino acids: CASSHSDDYEQYF. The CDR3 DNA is TGTGCCAGCAGCCATTCGGACGACTACGAGCAGTACTTC.

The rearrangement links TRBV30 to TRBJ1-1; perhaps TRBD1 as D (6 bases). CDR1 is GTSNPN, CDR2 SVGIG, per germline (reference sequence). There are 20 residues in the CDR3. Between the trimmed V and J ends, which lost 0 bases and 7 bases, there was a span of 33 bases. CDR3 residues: CAWSVGGRQLGSRFGSEAFF. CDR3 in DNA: TGTGCCTGGAGTGTAGGGGGGAGGCAGTTAGGTTCGAGGTTTGGTAGTGAAGCTTTCTTT.

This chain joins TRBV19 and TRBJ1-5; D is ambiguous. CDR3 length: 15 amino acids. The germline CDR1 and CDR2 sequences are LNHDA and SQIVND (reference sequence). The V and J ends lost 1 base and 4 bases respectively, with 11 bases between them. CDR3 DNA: TGTGCCAGTAGTATAGTCCGGAACATTAATCAGCCCCAGCATTTT. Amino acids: CASSIVRNINQPQHF.

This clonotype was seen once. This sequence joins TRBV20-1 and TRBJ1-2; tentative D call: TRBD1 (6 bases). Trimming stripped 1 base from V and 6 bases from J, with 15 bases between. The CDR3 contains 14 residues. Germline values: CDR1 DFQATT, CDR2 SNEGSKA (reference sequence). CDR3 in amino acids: CSARGGAVGDGYTF. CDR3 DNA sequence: TGCAGTGCTAGAGGGGGGGCAGTCGGCGATGGCTACACCTTC.

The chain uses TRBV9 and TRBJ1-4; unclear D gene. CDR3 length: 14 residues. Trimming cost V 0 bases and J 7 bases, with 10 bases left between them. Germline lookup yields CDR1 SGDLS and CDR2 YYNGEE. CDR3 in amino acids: CASSVAGEGEKLFF. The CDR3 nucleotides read TGTGCCAGCAGCGTAGCTGGGGAAGGTGAAAAACTGTTTTTT.

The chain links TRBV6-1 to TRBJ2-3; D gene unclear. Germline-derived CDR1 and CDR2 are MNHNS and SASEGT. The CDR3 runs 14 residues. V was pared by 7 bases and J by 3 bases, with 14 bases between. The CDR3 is CASIQDSWTDTQYF. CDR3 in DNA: TGTGCCAGCATCCAGGATAGTTGGACAGATACGCAGTATTTT.

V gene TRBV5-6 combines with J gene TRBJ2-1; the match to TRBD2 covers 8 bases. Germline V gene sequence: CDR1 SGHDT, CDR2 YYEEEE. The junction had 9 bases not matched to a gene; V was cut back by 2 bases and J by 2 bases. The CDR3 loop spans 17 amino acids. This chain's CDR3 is CASSLYDGGRTYNEQFF. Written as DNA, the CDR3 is TGTGCCAGCAGCTTATACGACGGCGGGAGGACCTACAATGAGCAGTTCTTC.

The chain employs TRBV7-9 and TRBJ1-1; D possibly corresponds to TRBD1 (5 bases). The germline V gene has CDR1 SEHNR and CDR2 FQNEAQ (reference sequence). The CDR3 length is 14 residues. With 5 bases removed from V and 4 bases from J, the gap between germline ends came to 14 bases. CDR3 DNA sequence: TGTGCCAGCAGCCCACCTAGGGGAATCACTGAAGCTTTCTTT. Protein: CASSPPRGITEAFF.

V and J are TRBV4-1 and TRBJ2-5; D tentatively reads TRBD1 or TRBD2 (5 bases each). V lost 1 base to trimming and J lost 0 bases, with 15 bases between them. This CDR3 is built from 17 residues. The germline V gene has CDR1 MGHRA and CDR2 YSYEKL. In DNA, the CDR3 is TGCGCCAGCAGCCAAGGGCTACGGGGCCGGTACCAAGAGACCCAGTACTTC. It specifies CASSQGLRGRYQETQYF.

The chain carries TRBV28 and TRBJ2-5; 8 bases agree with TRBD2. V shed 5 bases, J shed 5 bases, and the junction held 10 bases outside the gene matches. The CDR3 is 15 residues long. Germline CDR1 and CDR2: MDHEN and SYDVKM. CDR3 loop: CASSPGLEGEETQYF. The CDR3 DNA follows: TGTGCCAGCAGTCCGGGACTAGAGGGCGAGGAGACCCAGTACTTC.

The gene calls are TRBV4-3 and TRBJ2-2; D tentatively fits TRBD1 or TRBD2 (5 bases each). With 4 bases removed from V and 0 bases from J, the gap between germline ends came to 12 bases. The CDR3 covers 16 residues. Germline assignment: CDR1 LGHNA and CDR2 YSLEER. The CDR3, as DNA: TGCGCCAGCAGCCCCCGGGACGGACCGAACACCGGGGAGCTGTTTTTT. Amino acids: CASSPRDGPNTGELFF.